The clone carrying this T cell receptor beta chain was counted ten times or more. The record originates from a study of T-cell reconstitution after alpha-beta-depleted transplantation in children. For TCRbeta, the library was prepared with unique molecular identifiers. A single record per CDR3 protein comes from TCRdb applying MiXCR to the PCR reads. The repertoire holds approximately 520,000 distinct CDR3 sequences, about an eighth seen once, with roughly 15% in the top ten. After removal of 5 bases from V and 3 bases from J, the junction contained 12 bases not matched to a gene. This CDR3 has 19 amino acids. The germline CDR1 and CDR2 sequences are LGHNA and YSLEER.

Sequenced material: PBMCs, mostly from graft donor cells, taken 180 days after TCRalphabeta/CD19-depleted stem cell transplant. J is TRBJ2-1 and V is TRBV4-3, with 14 positions matching TRBD2. The source of this sequence is a female patient between 2 and 15 years old who had a stem cell transplant for aplastic anemia, so the T cells may come from the graft donor. The CDR3 is CASSSYRGLAGEFYNEQFF. The CDR3 nucleotides read TGCGCCAGCAGCTCCTACAGGGGACTAGCGGGAGAGTTCTACAATGAGCAGTTCTTC.